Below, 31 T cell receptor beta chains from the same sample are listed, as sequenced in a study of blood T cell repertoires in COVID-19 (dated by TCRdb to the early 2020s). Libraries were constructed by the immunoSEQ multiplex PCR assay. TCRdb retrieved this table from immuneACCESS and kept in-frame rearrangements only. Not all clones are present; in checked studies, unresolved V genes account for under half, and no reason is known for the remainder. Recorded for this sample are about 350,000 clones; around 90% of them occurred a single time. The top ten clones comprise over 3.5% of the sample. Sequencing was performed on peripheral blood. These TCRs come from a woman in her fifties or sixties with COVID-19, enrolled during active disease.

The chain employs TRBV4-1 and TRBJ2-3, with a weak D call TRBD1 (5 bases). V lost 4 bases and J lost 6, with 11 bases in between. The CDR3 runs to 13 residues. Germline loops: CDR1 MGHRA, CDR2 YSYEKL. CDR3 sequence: CASSRQTVDTQYF. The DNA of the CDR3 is TGCGCCAGCAGCCGTCAGACAGTTGATACGCAGTATTTT.

CDR3 sequence (DNA): TGTGCCAGCAGTGAACGGAGTACTGGAAACACCATATATTTT. It translates to CASSERSTGNTIYF. This chain connects TRBV2 to TRBJ1-3, with no clear D. CDR1 and CDR2 from the germline V gene are SNHLY and FYNNEI. The CDR3 is 14 amino acids. Trimming removed 2 bases at V and 2 bases at J, with 7 bases between.

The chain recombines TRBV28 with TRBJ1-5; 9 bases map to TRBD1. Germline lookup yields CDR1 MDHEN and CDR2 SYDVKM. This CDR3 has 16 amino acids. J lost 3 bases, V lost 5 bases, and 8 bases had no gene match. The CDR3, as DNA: TGTGCCAGCAGTGTGACCGGGACAGGGTCCAATCAGCCCCAGCATTTT. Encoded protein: CASSVTGTGSNQPQHF.

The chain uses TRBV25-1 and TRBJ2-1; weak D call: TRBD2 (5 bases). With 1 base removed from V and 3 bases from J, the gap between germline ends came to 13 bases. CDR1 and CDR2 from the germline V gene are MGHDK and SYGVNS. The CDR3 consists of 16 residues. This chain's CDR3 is CASSESERSFYNEQFF. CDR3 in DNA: TGTGCCAGCAGTGAATCTGAGCGGTCCTTCTACAATGAGCAGTTCTTC.

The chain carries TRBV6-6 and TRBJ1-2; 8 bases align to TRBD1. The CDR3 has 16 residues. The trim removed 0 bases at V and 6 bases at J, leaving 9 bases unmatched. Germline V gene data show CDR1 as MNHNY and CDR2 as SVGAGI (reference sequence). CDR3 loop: CASSYSDPGQGNGYTF. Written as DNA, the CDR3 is TGTGCCAGCAGTTACTCAGACCCCGGACAGGGAAATGGCTACACCTTC.

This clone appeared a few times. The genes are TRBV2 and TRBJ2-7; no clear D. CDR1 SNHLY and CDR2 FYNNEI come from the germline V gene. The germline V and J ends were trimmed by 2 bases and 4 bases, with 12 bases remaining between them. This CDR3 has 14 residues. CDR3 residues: CASSESPTLYEQYF. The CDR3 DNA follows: TGTGCCAGCAGTGAAAGCCCTACCCTGTACGAGCAGTACTTC. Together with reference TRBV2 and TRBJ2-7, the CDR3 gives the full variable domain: EPEVTQTPSHQVTQMGQEVILRCVPISNHLYFYWYRQILGQKVEFLVSFYNNEISEKSEIFDDQFSVERPDGSNFTLKIRSTKLEDSAMYFCASSESPTLYEQYFGPGTRLTVT.

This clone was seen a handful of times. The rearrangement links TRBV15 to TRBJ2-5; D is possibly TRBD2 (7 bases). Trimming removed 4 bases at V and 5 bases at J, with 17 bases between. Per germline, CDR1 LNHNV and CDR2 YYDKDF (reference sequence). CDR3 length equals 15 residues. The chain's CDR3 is CATSTKGGSGETQYF. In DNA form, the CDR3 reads TGTGCCACCAGCACCAAGGGGGGGTCTGGGGAGACCCAGTACTTC.

The CDR3 sequence: CASRGAQGGNEQFF. The CDR3 coding sequence is TGTGCCAGCAGGGGGGCCCAAGGAGGCAATGAGCAGTTCTTC. The chain couples TRBV28 to TRBJ2-1, with D perhaps TRBD1 (6 bases). The CDR3 length is 14 residues. Deletions cut 6 bases from V and 6 bases from J, with 15 bases between. Germline V gene data show CDR1 as MDHEN and CDR2 as SYDVKM.

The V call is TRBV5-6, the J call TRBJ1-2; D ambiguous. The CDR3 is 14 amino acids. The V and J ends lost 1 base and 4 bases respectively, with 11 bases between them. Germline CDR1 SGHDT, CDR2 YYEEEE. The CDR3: CASSLRRPGYGYTF. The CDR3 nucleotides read TGTGCCAGCAGCTTGAGGAGGCCAGGCTATGGCTACACCTTC.

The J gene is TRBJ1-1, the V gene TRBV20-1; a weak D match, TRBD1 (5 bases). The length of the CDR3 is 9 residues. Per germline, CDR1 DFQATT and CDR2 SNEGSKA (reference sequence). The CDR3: CRAGLGAFF. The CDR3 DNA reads TGCAGGGCGGGACTTGGGGCTTTCTTT.

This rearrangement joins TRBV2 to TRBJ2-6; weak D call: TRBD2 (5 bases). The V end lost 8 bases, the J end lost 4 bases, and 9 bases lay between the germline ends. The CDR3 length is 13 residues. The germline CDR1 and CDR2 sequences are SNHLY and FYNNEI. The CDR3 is CASGGWGANVLTF. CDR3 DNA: TGTGCCAGCGGAGGCTGGGGGGCCAACGTCCTGACTTTC.

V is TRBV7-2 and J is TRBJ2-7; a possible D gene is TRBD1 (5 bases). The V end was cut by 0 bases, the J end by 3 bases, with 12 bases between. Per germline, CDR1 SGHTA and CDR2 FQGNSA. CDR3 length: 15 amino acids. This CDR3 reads CASSLAGQGFYEQYF. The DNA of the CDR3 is TGTGCCAGCAGCTTAGCTGGGCAGGGATTCTACGAGCAGTACTTC.

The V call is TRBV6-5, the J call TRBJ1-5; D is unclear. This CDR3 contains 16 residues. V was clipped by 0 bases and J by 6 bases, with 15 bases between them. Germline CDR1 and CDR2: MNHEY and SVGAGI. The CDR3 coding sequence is TGTGCCAGCAGTTACTCCCGGGAGAGCGCAGGTCAGCCCCAGCATTTT. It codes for CASSYSRESAGQPQHF.

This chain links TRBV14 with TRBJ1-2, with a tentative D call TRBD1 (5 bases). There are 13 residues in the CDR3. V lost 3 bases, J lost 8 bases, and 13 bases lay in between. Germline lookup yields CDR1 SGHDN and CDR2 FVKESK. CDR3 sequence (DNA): TGTGCCAGCAGCCAGGGACTTCTAGGGGGCTACACCTTC. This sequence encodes CASSQGLLGGYTF.

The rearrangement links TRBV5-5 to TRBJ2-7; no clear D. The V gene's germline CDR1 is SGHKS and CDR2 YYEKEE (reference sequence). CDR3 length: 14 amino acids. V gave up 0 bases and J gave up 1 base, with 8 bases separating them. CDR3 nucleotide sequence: TGTGCCAGCAGCTTGGCTGGCAGTTCCTACGAGCAGTACTTC. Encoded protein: CASSLAGSSYEQYF.

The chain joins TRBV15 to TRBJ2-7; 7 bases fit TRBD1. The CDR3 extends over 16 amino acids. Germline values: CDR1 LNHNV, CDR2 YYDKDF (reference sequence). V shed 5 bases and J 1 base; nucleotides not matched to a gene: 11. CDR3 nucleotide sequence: TGTGCCACCAGCCCCCAAGTGGGACAGATATCCTACGAGCAGTACTTC. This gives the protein CATSPQVGQISYEQYF.

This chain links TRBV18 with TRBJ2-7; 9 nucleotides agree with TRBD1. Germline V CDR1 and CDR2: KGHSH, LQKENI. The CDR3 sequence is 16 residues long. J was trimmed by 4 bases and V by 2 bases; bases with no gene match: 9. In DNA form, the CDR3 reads TGTGCCAGCTCACCAGAGGGCGGACAGGGGCGGTACGAGCAGTACTTC. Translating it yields CASSPEGGQGRYEQYF.

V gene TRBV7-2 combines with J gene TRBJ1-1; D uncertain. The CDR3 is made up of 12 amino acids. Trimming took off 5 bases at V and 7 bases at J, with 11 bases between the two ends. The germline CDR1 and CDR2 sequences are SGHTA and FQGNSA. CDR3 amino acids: CASSPYGLEAFF. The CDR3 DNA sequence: TGTGCCAGCAGCCCTTATGGGCTTGAAGCTTTCTTT.

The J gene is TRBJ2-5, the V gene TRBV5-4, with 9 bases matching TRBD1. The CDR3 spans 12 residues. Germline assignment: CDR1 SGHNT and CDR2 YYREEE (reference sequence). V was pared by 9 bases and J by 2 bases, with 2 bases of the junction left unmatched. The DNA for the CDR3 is TGTGCCACAGGACAGGGGCAAGAGACCCAGTACTTC. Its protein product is CATGQGQETQYF.

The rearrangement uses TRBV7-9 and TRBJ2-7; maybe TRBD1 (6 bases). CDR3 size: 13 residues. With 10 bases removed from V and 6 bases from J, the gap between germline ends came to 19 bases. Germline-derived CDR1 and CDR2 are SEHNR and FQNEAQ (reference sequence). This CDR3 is CATHWDTFGEQYF. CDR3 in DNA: TGTGCCACCCATTGGGACACCTTCGGCGAGCAGTACTTC.

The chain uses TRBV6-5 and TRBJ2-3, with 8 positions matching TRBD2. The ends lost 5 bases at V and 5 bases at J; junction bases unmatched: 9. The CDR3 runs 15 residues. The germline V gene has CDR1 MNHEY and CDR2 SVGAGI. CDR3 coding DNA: TGTGCCAGCAGTAGACGGGGGGGCCATGGAGATACGCAGTATTTT. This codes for CASSRRGGHGDTQYF.

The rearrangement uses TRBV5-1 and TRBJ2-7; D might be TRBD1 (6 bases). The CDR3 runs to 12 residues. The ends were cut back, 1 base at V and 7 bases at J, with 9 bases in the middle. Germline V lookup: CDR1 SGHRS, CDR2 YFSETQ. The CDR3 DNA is TGCGCCAGCAGCTTGAACAGGGTTGAGCAGTACTTC. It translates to CASSLNRVEQYF. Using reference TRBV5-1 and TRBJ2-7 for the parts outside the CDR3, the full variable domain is KAGVTQTPRYLIKTRGQQVTLSCSPISGHRSVSWYQQTPGQGLQFLFEYFSETQRNKGNFPGRFSGRQFSNSRSEMNVSTLELGDSALYLCASSLNRVEQYFGPGTRLTVT.

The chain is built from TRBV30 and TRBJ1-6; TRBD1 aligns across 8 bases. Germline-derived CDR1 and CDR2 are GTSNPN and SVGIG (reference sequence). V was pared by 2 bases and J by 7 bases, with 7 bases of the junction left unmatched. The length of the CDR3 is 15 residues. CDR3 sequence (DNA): TGTGCCTGGAGTCCTCGGACAGGGACCAATTCACCCCTCCACTTT. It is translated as CAWSPRTGTNSPLHF. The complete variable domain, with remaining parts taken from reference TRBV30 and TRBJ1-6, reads SQTIHQWPATLVQPVGSPLSLECTVEGTSNPNLYWYRQAAGRGLQLLFYSVGIGQISSEVPQNLSASRPQDRQFILSSKKLLLSDSGFYLCAWSPRTGTNSPLHFGNGTRLTVT.

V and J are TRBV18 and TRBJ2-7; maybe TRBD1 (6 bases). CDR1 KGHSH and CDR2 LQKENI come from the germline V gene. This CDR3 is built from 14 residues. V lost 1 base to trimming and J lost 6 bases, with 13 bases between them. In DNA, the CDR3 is TGTGCCAGCTCACCACATAGCCGAGGGGGCGAGCAGTACTTC. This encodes CASSPHSRGGEQYF.

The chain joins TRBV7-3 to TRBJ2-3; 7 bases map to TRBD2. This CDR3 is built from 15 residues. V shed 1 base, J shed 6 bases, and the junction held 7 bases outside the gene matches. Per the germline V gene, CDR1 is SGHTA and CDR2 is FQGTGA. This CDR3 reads CASSLRASGMDTQYF. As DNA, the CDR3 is TGTGCCAGCAGCTTAAGGGCTAGCGGAATGGATACGCAGTATTTT. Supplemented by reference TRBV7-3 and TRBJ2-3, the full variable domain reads GAGVSQTPSNKVTEKGKYVELRCDPISGHTALYWYRQSLGQGPEFLIYFQGTGAADDSGLPNDRFFAVRPEGSVSTLKIQRTERGDSAVYLCASSLRASGMDTQYFGPGTRLTVL.

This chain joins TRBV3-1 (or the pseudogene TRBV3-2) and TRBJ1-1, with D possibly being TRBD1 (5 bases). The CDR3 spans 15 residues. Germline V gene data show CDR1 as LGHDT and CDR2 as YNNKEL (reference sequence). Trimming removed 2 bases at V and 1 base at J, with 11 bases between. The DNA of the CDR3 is TGTGCCAGCAGCCAAAGGGGTCAGGGGAACACTGAAGCTTTCTTT. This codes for CASSQRGQGNTEAFF.

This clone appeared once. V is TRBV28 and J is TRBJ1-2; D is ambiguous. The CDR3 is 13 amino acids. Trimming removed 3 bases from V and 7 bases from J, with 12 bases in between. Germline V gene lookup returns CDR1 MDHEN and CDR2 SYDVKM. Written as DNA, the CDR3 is TGTGCCAGCAGTTTCGACGGAGTAAGTGGCTACACCTTC. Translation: CASSFDGVSGYTF.

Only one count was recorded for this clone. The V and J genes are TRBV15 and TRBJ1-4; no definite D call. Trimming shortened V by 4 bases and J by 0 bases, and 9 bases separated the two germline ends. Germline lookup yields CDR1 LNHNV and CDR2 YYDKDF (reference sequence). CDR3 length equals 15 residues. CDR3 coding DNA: TGTGCCACCAGCATCGAGGCAGCAACTAATGAAAAACTGTTTTTT. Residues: CATSIEAATNEKLFF.

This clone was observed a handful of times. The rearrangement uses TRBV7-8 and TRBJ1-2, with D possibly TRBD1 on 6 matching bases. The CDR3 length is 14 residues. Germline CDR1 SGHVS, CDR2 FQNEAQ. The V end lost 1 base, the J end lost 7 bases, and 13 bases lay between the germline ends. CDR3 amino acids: CASSLVPQGGGYTF. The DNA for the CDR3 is TGTGCCAGCAGCTTAGTCCCGCAAGGGGGTGGCTACACCTTC.

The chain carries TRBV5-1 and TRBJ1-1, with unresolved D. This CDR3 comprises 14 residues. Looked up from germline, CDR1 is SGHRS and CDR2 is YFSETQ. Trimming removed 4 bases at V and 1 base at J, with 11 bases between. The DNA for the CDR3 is TGCGCCAGCAGCCCCAGGACTGCGAACACTGAAGCTTTCTTT. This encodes CASSPRTANTEAFF.

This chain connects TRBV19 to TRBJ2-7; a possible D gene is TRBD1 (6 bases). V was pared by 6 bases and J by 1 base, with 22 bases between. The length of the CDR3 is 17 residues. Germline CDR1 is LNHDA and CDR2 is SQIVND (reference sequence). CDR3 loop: CASRRGSGPGDSYEQYF. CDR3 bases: TGTGCCAGTAGAAGGGGGAGTGGGCCCGGAGATTCCTACGAGCAGTACTTC.